The 22 T cell receptor beta chains listed next were all sequenced from one sample in a study of long-term antiretroviral therapy in people with HIV. Researchers ran immunoSEQ v3.0 at survey level. Assay used: immunoSEQ multiplex PCR; TCRdb lists only in-frame clones, some missing. The sample has 34,000 or so clones, roughly 81% seen once. The starting material was unsorted PBMCs, obtained 2.8 years before starting antiretroviral therapy. Every receptor here comes from a woman in her twenties or thirties with HIV.

The chain uses TRBV2 and TRBJ2-5; unclear D gene. Germline V CDR1 and CDR2: SNHLY, FYNNEI. V lost 3 bases and J 10 bases, leaving 12 bases between the germline ends. The CDR3 is 12 residues long. The CDR3: CASSDPIAIQYF. The DNA for the CDR3 is TGTGCCAGCAGTGATCCGATTGCCATCCAGTACTTC.

This clone showed up just once. J is TRBJ2-3 and V is TRBV7-3; 8 bases match TRBD1. Germline values: CDR1 SGHTA, CDR2 FQGTGA. The V segment lost 5 bases and the J segment 9 bases; nucleotides outside the gene matches: 7. CDR3 length equals 13 residues. Written as DNA, the CDR3 is TGTGCCAGCAGCAATCAACAGGGGGGAACGCAGTATTTT. It specifies CASSNQQGGTQYF.

The chain joins TRBV6-4 to TRBJ1-1; 9 bases map to TRBD1. Losses at the gene ends were 5 bases for V and 5 bases for J; bases not matched to a gene: 3. The CDR3 runs 13 residues. Germline V gene sequence: CDR1 MRHNA, CDR2 SNTAGT. The CDR3 DNA follows: TGTGCCAGCAGTCGGGACAGGGCGACTGAAGCTTTCTTT. It specifies CASSRDRATEAFF.

The chain carries TRBV18 and TRBJ1-4; the match to TRBD1 covers 8 bases. Trimming at V came to 3 bases and at J to 0 bases, leaving 9 bases not matched to a gene. Germline V CDR1 and CDR2: KGHSH, LQKENI. The CDR3 has 18 amino acids. In DNA, the CDR3 is TGTGCCAGCTCACCCAGACTCGGACAGGGAGCAACTAATGAAAAACTGTTTTTT. It codes for CASSPRLGQGATNEKLFF.

The V call is TRBV29-1, the J call TRBJ1-2; perhaps TRBD1 as D (5 bases). The V gene's germline CDR1 is SQVTM and CDR2 ANQGSEA. This CDR3 is 14 amino acids long. With 6 bases removed from V and 2 bases from J, the gap between germline ends came to 16 bases. CDR3 sequence (DNA): TGCAGCGTGGAACGGGGGGTAAAAAACTATGGCTACACCTTC. This translates into CSVERGVKNYGYTF.

This clone was seen once. The chain carries TRBV11-2 and TRBJ2-3; maybe TRBD1 (6 bases). The V end was cut by 7 bases, the J end by 6 bases, with 23 bases between. This CDR3 has 16 residues. Germline lookup yields CDR1 SGHAT and CDR2 FQNNGV. The CDR3 loop reads CASNPTIGGVGDTQYF. CDR3 nucleotides: TGTGCCAGCAACCCTACCATAGGGGGAGTAGGGGATACGCAGTATTTT.

This chain joins TRBV5-1 and TRBJ2-3; maybe TRBD1 (6 bases). Germline CDR1 SGHRS, CDR2 YFSETQ. Deletions cut 4 bases from V and 5 bases from J, with 17 bases between. The CDR3 loop spans 15 amino acids. The CDR3 spells CASSLTGNPGDTQYF. CDR3 bases: TGCGCCAGCAGCCTTACAGGGAATCCGGGAGATACGCAGTATTTT.

The chain is built from TRBV19 and TRBJ1-5; D uncertain. The V end was cut by 6 bases, the J end by 5 bases, with 23 bases between. Germline V gene lookup returns CDR1 LNHDA and CDR2 SQIVND (reference sequence). This CDR3 has 17 amino acids. Here the CDR3 DNA reads TGTGCCAGTAGAGGTCGAGGTGGGCAGGCCCCCCATCAGCCCCAGCATTTT. Protein product: CASRGRGGQAPHQPQHF. Full variable domain (missing parts from reference TRBV19 and TRBJ1-5): DGGITQSPKYLFRKEGQNVTLSCEQNLNHDAMYWYRQDPGQGLRLIYYSQIVNDFQKGDIAEGYSVSREKKESFPLTVTSAQKNPTAFYLCASRGRGGQAPHQPQHFGDGTRLSIL.

The chain joins TRBV25-1 to TRBJ2-4, with D perhaps matching TRBD2 (5 bases). CDR3 length: 14 amino acids. V shed 6 bases and J shed 3 bases, with 12 bases lying between them. Germline assignment: CDR1 MGHDK and CDR2 SYGVNS. In DNA, the CDR3 is TGTGCCAGCAGCCCCTTGGGGAGCAAAAACATTCAGTACTTC. It yields the protein CASSPLGSKNIQYF.

In DNA, the CDR3 is TGCGCCAGCAGTGACTATAGGACTGCGAACTATGGCTACACCTTC. Translated, it gives CASSDYRTANYGYTF. The genes are TRBV10-2 and TRBJ1-2; D gene uncertain. The CDR3 consists of 15 residues. Per germline, CDR1 WSHSY and CDR2 SAAADI. V dropped 3 bases and J dropped 2 bases, with 13 bases sitting between them.

The chain couples TRBV5-1 to TRBJ1-1; D might be TRBD1 (6 bases). Germline V gives CDR1 SGHRS, CDR2 YFSETQ. V lost 3 bases to trimming and J lost 1 base, with 7 bases between them. The CDR3 loop spans 13 amino acids. For the CDR3, the DNA is TGCGCCAGCAGCTGGACAGCGAACACTGAAGCTTTCTTT. Residues: CASSWTANTEAFF.

The rearrangement uses TRBV18 and TRBJ2-7, with D perhaps being TRBD1 or TRBD2 (6 bases each). This CDR3 has 14 residues. The V gene lost 2 bases and the J gene lost 3 bases, with 11 bases spanning the gap. From germline, CDR1 is KGHSH and CDR2 LQKENI. CDR3 nucleotide sequence: TGTGCCAGCTCACCAAGGGGGGACCTCTACGAGCAGTACTTC. Translated: CASSPRGDLYEQYF.

The CDR3 DNA follows: TGCAGCGTCGGGAGGGGGAACACTGAAGCTTTCTTT. Its translation is CSVGRGNTEAFF. The genes are TRBV29-1 and TRBJ1-1, with D maybe TRBD1 (5 bases). Germline CDR1 reads SQVTM; CDR2 reads ANQGSEA. The CDR3 covers 12 residues. The V end was cut by 6 bases, the J end by 1 base, with 9 bases between.

The chain carries TRBV9 and TRBJ1-1, with a weak D call TRBD1 (5 bases). Germline V gene sequence: CDR1 SGDLS, CDR2 YYNGEE. The CDR3 is 14 residues long. Trimming cost V 6 bases and J 4 bases, with 16 bases left between them. The CDR3 DNA follows: TGTGCCAGCATGCCCCAGGGAGGATTCACTGAAGCTTTCTTT. This encodes CASMPQGGFTEAFF.

CDR3 loop: CASSLSAGMNTEAFF. The CDR3 DNA is TGTGCCAGCAGTTTATCGGCGGGCATGAACACTGAAGCTTTCTTT. The chain couples TRBV27 to TRBJ1-1, with D hard to call. Trimming stripped 0 bases from V and 0 bases from J, with 8 bases between. This CDR3 spans 15 amino acids. The germline CDR1 and CDR2 sequences are MNHEY and SMNVEV (reference sequence).

The gene calls are TRBV4-1 and TRBJ2-4, with D perhaps matching TRBD1 (5 bases). V was clipped by 2 bases and J by 0 bases, with 11 bases between them. CDR3 length: 16 amino acids. Looked up from germline, CDR1 is MGHRA and CDR2 is YSYEKL. CDR3 bases: TGCGCCAGCAGCCAATTGACAGAGATAGCCAAAAACATTCAGTACTTC. This gives the protein CASSQLTEIAKNIQYF.

The V gene is TRBV2, the J gene TRBJ2-2, with D possibly TRBD1 on 6 matching bases. The CDR3 runs to 12 residues. Germline V gene lookup returns CDR1 SNHLY and CDR2 FYNNEI. Trimming took 7 bases from V and 14 from J, leaving 17 bases between them. CDR3 region: CASTEQGPRLFF. DNA of the CDR3: TGTGCCAGCACCGAACAGGGCCCAAGACTGTTTTTT.

This clone has just one count. The V and J genes are TRBV18 and TRBJ1-4; 9 bases match TRBD1. V was pared by 6 bases and J by 7 bases, with 9 bases of the junction left unmatched. The CDR3 totals 15 residues. Germline lookup yields CDR1 KGHSH and CDR2 LQKENI. CDR3 DNA: TGTGCCAGCTCCCAAAACAGGGGGCAAGGTGAAAAACTGTTTTTT. Translated, it gives CASSQNRGQGEKLFF.

This chain connects TRBV12-5 to TRBJ2-7; the match to TRBD1 covers 9 bases. The CDR3 extends over 15 amino acids. The germline V gene encodes CDR1 LGHNT and CDR2 FRNRAP. Unmatched junction bases numbered 10, after V lost 6 bases and J lost 4 bases. The CDR3 coding sequence is TGTGCTAGTGGCACTTCCCGGGACAGGGCTTACGAGCAGTACTTC. This codes for CASGTSRDRAYEQYF.

The genes are TRBV7-9 and TRBJ1-2; TRBD1 matches 10 bases. Per germline, CDR1 SEHNR and CDR2 FQNEAQ (reference sequence). CDR3 length: 15 residues. V was clipped by 6 bases and J by 4 bases; unmatched bases: 8. In DNA form, the CDR3 reads TGTGCCAGCAGATCCGGGACAGGGGCCGTCTATGGCTACACCTTC. Residues: CASRSGTGAVYGYTF.

The chain is built from TRBV2 and TRBJ2-1; the match to TRBD2 covers 11 bases. CDR3 length equals 17 residues. The V gene end was trimmed by 2 bases and the J gene end by 3 bases; junction bases not matched to a gene: 6. The germline gives CDR1 SNHLY, CDR2 FYNNEI. As DNA, the CDR3 is TGTGCCAGCAGTGAAACCCCCCTAGCGGGGGGCTACAATGAGCAGTTCTTC. As protein: CASSETPLAGGYNEQFF.

The chain is built from TRBV18 and TRBJ1-2; D perhaps matches TRBD1 (5 bases). This CDR3 contains 15 residues. V shed 3 bases and J shed 2 bases, with 13 bases lying between them. Germline CDR1 reads KGHSH; CDR2 reads LQKENI. DNA for the CDR3: TGTGCCAGCTCACCCTCCTCACGGGACAACTATGGCTACACCTTC. This encodes CASSPSSRDNYGYTF.